A single sample is the source of the 18 T cell receptor beta chains below, sequenced in a study of T cells in Graves' hyperthyroidism and ophthalmopathy. Researchers took RNA transcripts and amplified the TCR beta CDR3 regions from them. Carried out on the TCR CDR3, a first-round RT-PCR used the HTBI primer set. MiXCR, run by TCRdb on the multiplex PCR reads, gives a single entry per CDR3 protein. The sample contains under 400,000 distinct CDR3 sequences, over 15% of which appear only once. The sequencing input was blood. Every receptor here comes from a man under 40 with Graves' hyperthyroidism.

This clonotype has more than one count but fewer than ten. The V call is TRBV6-1, the J call TRBJ1-3, with 7 positions matching TRBD1. CDR3 length equals 15 residues. The germline CDR1 and CDR2 sequences are MNHNS and SASEGT. The J segment lost 0 bases and the V segment lost 6 bases, leaving 5 bases of the junction unmatched. Here the CDR3 reads CASRPGGNSGNTIYF. In nucleotides, the CDR3 is TGTGCCAGCAGACCAGGGGGTAACTCTGGAAACACCATATATTTT.

In its sample, this clonotype was seen many times. This sequence joins TRBV20-1 and TRBJ1-2, with a weak D call TRBD1 (6 bases). Germline V lookup: CDR1 DFQATT, CDR2 SNEGSKA (reference sequence). V was cut by 2 bases and J by 5 bases, with 12 bases left in between. CDR3 length: 13 amino acids. CDR3 loop: CSARPTGTYGYTF. Here the CDR3 DNA reads TGCAGTGCTAGACCGACAGGAACTTATGGCTACACCTTC.

A word on this clonotype: A read error is possible here, since a much larger clone lies one base away. The genes are TRBV12-3 or TRBV12-4 and TRBJ2-7; 9 positions agree with TRBD1. Trimming removed 3 bases from V and 5 bases from J; junction bases left unmatched: 5. This CDR3 has 14 residues. CDR3 sequence (DNA): TGTGCCAGCAGTTTCGGGACAGGGTTCGACGAGCAGTACTTC. It encodes CASSFGTGFDEQYF.

This clonotype was observed at least ten times. The rearrangement uses TRBV15 and TRBJ1-1, with unresolved D. The CDR3 contains 13 residues. V lost 1 base to trimming and J lost 5 bases, with 8 bases between them. CDR1 and CDR2 from the germline V gene are LNHNV and YYDKDF (reference sequence). In nucleotides, the CDR3 is TGTGCCACCAGCAGAGCCCACATGACTGAAGCTTTCTTT. Amino acid sequence: CATSRAHMTEAFF.

This clonotype was seen only a few times. The chain combines TRBV6-6 with TRBJ2-2, with a tentative D call TRBD1 (5 bases). CDR1 and CDR2 (germline): MNHNY, SVGAGI (reference sequence). The V gene lost 2 bases and the J gene lost 5 bases, with 12 bases spanning the gap. This CDR3 spans 15 amino acids. This CDR3 reads CASSYTKGWTGELFF. The CDR3, as DNA: TGTGCCAGCAGTTACACAAAGGGGTGGACCGGGGAGCTGTTTTTT.

The chain is built from TRBV27 and TRBJ1-5; TRBD1 matches at 10 bases. The CDR3 has 15 amino acids. Germline CDR1 MNHEY, CDR2 SMNVEV (reference sequence). V lost 7 bases to trimming and J lost 2 bases; unmatched junction nucleotides: 5. The DNA of the CDR3 is TGTGCCAGCACCGCAGGGACAGGGGGCAATCAGCCCCAGCATTTT. Its protein product is CASTAGTGGNQPQHF.

In its sample, this clonotype was seen a few times. Just one base apart from a much larger clone, this may be a read error. The conserved phenylalanine or tryptophan is not found at the CDR3 terminus, so this likely reflects a read error. This chain connects TRBV12-3 or TRBV12-4 to TRBJ1-1, with D unresolved. The CDR3 is made up of 11 amino acids. V gave up 4 bases and J gave up 4 bases, with 4 bases separating them. Here the CDR3 reads CASSWGTEAFI. CDR3 in DNA: TGTGCCAGCAGTTGGGGCACTGAAGCTTTCATT.

The V call is TRBV7-2, the J call TRBJ2-1, with 8 bases identical to TRBD1. The CDR3 extends over 14 amino acids. V trimming: 4 bases; J trimming: 6 bases; junction bases outside the gene matches: 5. Germline V CDR1 and CDR2: SGHTA, FQGNSA. This chain's CDR3 is CASSSGDRSNEQFF. The CDR3 DNA reads TGTGCCAGCAGCTCTGGGGACAGGAGCAATGAGCAGTTCTTC.

Here the CDR3 reads CASSLGRTGGNNEQFF. CDR3 nucleotides: TGTGCCAGCAGCTTAGGGCGGACAGGGGGCAACAATGAGCAGTTCTTC. The J gene is TRBJ2-1, the V gene TRBV11-2; 11 bases are shared with TRBD1. There are 16 residues in the CDR3. V lost 1 base, J lost 5 bases, and 4 bases stayed unmatched. Germline assignment: CDR1 SGHAT and CDR2 FQNNGV. The full variable domain, in which reference TRBV11-2 and TRBJ2-1 provide the parts outside the CDR3, is EAGVAQSPRYKIIEKRQSVAFWCNPISGHATLYWYQQILGQGPKLLIQFQNNGVVDDSQLPKDRFSAERLKGVDSTLKIQPAKLEDSAVYLCASSLGRTGGNNEQFFGPGTRLTVL.

About this clonotype itself: Possible read error: a much larger clone is one base away. The chain carries TRBV29-1 and TRBJ2-1; 7 bases line up with TRBD2. The length of the CDR3 is 19 residues. Per germline, CDR1 SQVTM and CDR2 ANQGSEA. CDR3 amino acids: CSVDGLAVSPKPSYNERFF. CDR3 nucleotide sequence: TGCAGCGTTGATGGGCTAGCGGTTTCGCCGAAACCCTCCTACAATGAGCGGTTCTTC.

This clonotype was seen just once. The genes are TRBV27 and TRBJ2-6, with TRBD1 as a possible D gene (6 bases). Germline V gene lookup returns CDR1 MNHEY and CDR2 SMNVEV (reference sequence). V was pared by 5 bases and J by 2 bases, with 13 bases between. This CDR3 comprises 16 residues. The CDR3: CASSPAPGAGANVLTF. Here the CDR3 DNA reads TGTGCCAGCAGTCCCGCCCCAGGGGCTGGGGCCAACGTCCTGACTTTC.

The chain is built from TRBV7-8 and TRBJ2-2; no clear D. V lost 2 bases to trimming and J lost 4 bases, with 14 bases between them. CDR3 length: 16 amino acids. Germline V gene lookup returns CDR1 SGHVS and CDR2 FQNEAQ. The CDR3 nucleotides read TGTGCCAGCAGCTTATTACGTGAATTCGGCACCGGGGAGCTGTTTTTT. Translation: CASSLLREFGTGELFF.

The J gene is TRBJ2-1, the V gene TRBV2; 9 bases line up with TRBD2. The CDR3 has 15 residues. Germline V gene lookup returns CDR1 SNHLY and CDR2 FYNNEI. Trimming removed 6 bases from V and 8 bases from J; junction bases left unmatched: 11. This chain's CDR3 is CASRTGTSKFDEQFF. Here the CDR3 DNA reads TGTGCCAGCAGGACCGGGACTAGCAAGTTCGATGAGCAGTTCTTC.

The chain combines TRBV5-1 with TRBJ2-6; unclear D gene. Trimming pared 0 bases from V and 12 bases from J, leaving 7 bases between. CDR1 and CDR2 (germline): SGHRS, YFSETQ. The CDR3 is 12 amino acids. CDR3: CASSLVLPVLTF. In DNA, the CDR3 is TGCGCCAGCAGCTTGGTCCTCCCCGTCCTGACTTTC.

This clonotype has at least ten counts. This chain connects TRBV12-3 or TRBV12-4 to TRBJ2-7, with 7 positions matching TRBD2. This CDR3 has 14 amino acids. Germline trimming cut 8 bases from V and 0 bases from J; bases unmatched to any gene: 7. The CDR3 sequence is CASFLSGVSYEQYF. The DNA of the CDR3 is TGTGCCAGCTTCCTGAGCGGGGTCTCCTACGAGCAGTACTTC.

This clonotype was recorded at least ten times. The chain uses TRBV6-1 and TRBJ2-3, with 7 bases that match TRBD1. The CDR3 spans 13 residues. Germline V gene data show CDR1 as MNHNS and CDR2 as SASEGT. Losses at the gene ends were 5 bases for V and 7 bases for J; bases not matched to a gene: 6. CDR3 in DNA: TGTGCCAGCAGTCAGACAGGGTTCAATACGCAGTATTTT. This sequence encodes CASSQTGFNTQYF.

The V call is TRBV5-1, the J call TRBJ2-7; 12 bases fit TRBD1. V gave up 2 bases and J gave up 4 bases; unmatched junction bases: 4. The CDR3 spans 15 residues. Germline CDR1 SGHRS, CDR2 YFSETQ. In DNA form, the CDR3 reads TGCGCCAGCAGCTTCCGGGACAGGGGGCTGTACGAGCAGTACTTC. Translated: CASSFRDRGLYEQYF.

The gene calls are TRBV7-9 and TRBJ2-7; D gene unclear. Per the germline V gene, CDR1 is SEHNR and CDR2 is FQNEAQ (reference sequence). CDR3 length equals 13 residues. V was pared by 6 bases and J by 3 bases, with 12 bases between. The CDR3 protein is CASRIDGVYEQYF. The DNA for the CDR3 is TGTGCCAGCAGAATCGACGGAGTCTACGAGCAGTACTTC.